A selection of T cell receptor beta chains follows, all from one sample in a study of monozygotic twins with inflammatory bowel disease. No DNA is given; TCRdb re-called the 5' RACE reads and lists each CDR3 protein once. Listed are just over 300,000 distinct CDR3 sequences; more than 4.5% falls within the top ten. Sequenced sample: blood. Every receptor here comes from a human donor with ulcerative colitis or Crohn's disease, or a healthy co-twin of an affected twin (not recorded which). CDR3s include the opening cysteine and the closing phenylalanine or tryptophan. Fields, in order: V gene, J gene, CDR3 length, CDR3 protein.

V gene: TRBV18; J gene: TRBJ2-1; CDR3 length: 15; CDR3 protein: CASSPSHQSYNEQFF
V gene: TRBV5-6; J gene: TRBJ1-2; CDR3 length: 17; CDR3 protein: CASSLEGTALINYGYTF
V gene: TRBV6-5; J gene: TRBJ2-7; CDR3 length: 14; CDR3 protein: CASSYPGRPYEHYF
V gene: TRBV6-2/TRBV6-3; J gene: TRBJ2-3; CDR3 length: 13; CDR3 protein: CASSFGRADTQYF
V gene: TRBV12-3/TRBV12-4; J gene: TRBJ1-5; CDR3 length: 13; CDR3 protein: CASSGTNNQPQHF
V gene: TRBV7-2; J gene: TRBJ2-3; CDR3 length: 14; CDR3 protein: CASSLAVYTDTQYF
V gene: TRBV18; J gene: TRBJ2-1; CDR3 length: 11; CDR3 protein: CASSPKNEQFF
V gene: TRBV7-2; J gene: TRBJ1-5; CDR3 length: 15; CDR3 protein: CASSPQQGSTQPQHF
V gene: TRBV9; J gene: TRBJ2-1; CDR3 length: 16; CDR3 protein: CASSVRTSGRTDEQFF
V gene: TRBV7-9; J gene: TRBJ2-2; CDR3 length: 15; CDR3 protein: CASRPLGRGPGELFF
V gene: TRBV5-4; J gene: TRBJ2-3; CDR3 length: 12; CDR3 protein: CASSGWADTQYF
V gene: TRBV3-1; J gene: TRBJ1-6; CDR3 length: 15; CDR3 protein: CASSQDWQGGSPLHF
V gene: TRBV11-2; J gene: TRBJ2-5; CDR3 length: 17; CDR3 protein: CASSSWTSGRDAETQYF
V gene: TRBV15; J gene: TRBJ1-6; CDR3 length: 16; CDR3 protein: CATSRGETGVDSPLHF
V gene: TRBV7-7; J gene: TRBJ2-1; CDR3 length: 14; CDR3 protein: CASSWGQLSNEQFF
V gene: TRBV4-2; J gene: TRBJ2-7; CDR3 length: 14; CDR3 protein: CASSQGETVYEQYF
V gene: TRBV19; J gene: TRBJ2-5; CDR3 length: 15; CDR3 protein: CASTATGAYQETQYF
V gene: TRBV12-3/TRBV12-4; J gene: TRBJ2-7; CDR3 length: 12; CDR3 protein: CASRRSSYEQYF
V gene: TRBV28; J gene: TRBJ2-4; CDR3 length: 15; CDR3 protein: CASSLVAGGLDIQYF
V gene: TRBV24-1; J gene: TRBJ1-2; CDR3 length: 11; CDR3 protein: CATSDFYGYTF
V gene: TRBV12-3/TRBV12-4; J gene: TRBJ2-3; CDR3 length: 14; CDR3 protein: CASSSGAYTDTQYF
V gene: TRBV14; J gene: TRBJ2-1; CDR3 length: 15; CDR3 protein: CASSHGLAGYNEQFF
V gene: TRBV5-1; J gene: TRBJ2-1; CDR3 length: 17; CDR3 protein: CASSLVIAGGSYNEQFF
V gene: TRBV9; J gene: TRBJ1-1; CDR3 length: 15; CDR3 protein: CASSEAGAMNTEAFF
V gene: TRBV11-2; J gene: TRBJ2-2; CDR3 length: 13; CDR3 protein: CASSAQGAGELFF
V gene: TRBV6-1; J gene: TRBJ1-2; CDR3 length: 15; CDR3 protein: CASSPAWDSAYGYTF
V gene: TRBV4-3; J gene: TRBJ2-7; CDR3 length: 13; CDR3 protein: CASSPQQGLVQYF
V gene: TRBV20-1; J gene: TRBJ2-1; CDR3 length: 13; CDR3 protein: CSASRTGYNEQFF
V gene: TRBV29-1; J gene: TRBJ2-1; CDR3 length: 13; CDR3 protein: CSVSGSVYNEQFF
V gene: TRBV9; J gene: TRBJ1-3; CDR3 length: 14; CDR3 protein: CASSEGTRGNTIYF
V gene: TRBV6-2/TRBV6-3; J gene: TRBJ2-1; CDR3 length: 13; CDR3 protein: CASSSRLHNEQFF
V gene: TRBV6-5; J gene: TRBJ1-2; CDR3 length: 13; CDR3 protein: CASRATEKLFYTF
V gene: TRBV7-9; J gene: TRBJ2-1; CDR3 length: 16; CDR3 protein: CASSFRTSGVYNEQFF
V gene: TRBV28; J gene: TRBJ2-7; CDR3 length: 14; CDR3 protein: CASSPLTSTYEQYF
V gene: TRBV28; J gene: TRBJ2-1; CDR3 length: 15; CDR3 protein: CASSLGAQTYNEQFF
V gene: TRBV23-1; J gene: TRBJ2-5; CDR3 length: 12; CDR3 protein: CASSPLVQTQYF
V gene: TRBV20-1; J gene: TRBJ2-1; CDR3 length: 16; CDR3 protein: CSANSPSSGMYNEQFF
V gene: TRBV27; J gene: TRBJ1-1; CDR3 length: 15; CDR3 protein: CASSPQTGRVAEAFF
V gene: TRBV7-9; J gene: TRBJ2-7; CDR3 length: 15; CDR3 protein: CASSLRSSGPLEQYF
V gene: TRBV6-1; J gene: TRBJ2-6; CDR3 length: 17; CDR3 protein: CASSDHRAGGGANVLTF
V gene: TRBV11-2; J gene: TRBJ1-3; CDR3 length: 18; CDR3 protein: CASSSRRTGGIRENTIYF
V gene: TRBV15; J gene: TRBJ2-5; CDR3 length: 17; CDR3 protein: CATSRSRSSDYQETQYF
V gene: TRBV6-5; J gene: TRBJ2-5; CDR3 length: 12; CDR3 protein: CASSYSKETQYF
V gene: TRBV19; J gene: TRBJ2-3; CDR3 length: 16; CDR3 protein: CASRDLQGVGADTQYF
V gene: TRBV29-1; J gene: TRBJ2-7; CDR3 length: 11; CDR3 protein: CSAGGLSEQYF
V gene: TRBV7-2; J gene: TRBJ1-5; CDR3 length: 13; CDR3 protein: CASSRSRNQPQHF
V gene: TRBV12-3/TRBV12-4; J gene: TRBJ1-1; CDR3 length: 13; CDR3 protein: CASSFGQGARAFF
V gene: TRBV7-3; J gene: TRBJ2-1; CDR3 length: 17; CDR3 protein: CASSWTGRGGVVDEQFF
V gene: TRBV7-2; J gene: TRBJ2-3; CDR3 length: 14; CDR3 protein: CASSFGQMVDTQYF
V gene: TRBV5-1; J gene: TRBJ2-5; CDR3 length: 15; CDR3 protein: CASSLEPSLMETQYF
V gene: TRBV21-1; J gene: TRBJ2-3; CDR3 length: 14; CDR3 protein: CASSKEESTDTQYF
V gene: TRBV29-1; J gene: TRBJ2-7; CDR3 length: 12; CDR3 protein: CSVSDRYYEQYF
V gene: TRBV5-1; J gene: TRBJ2-5; CDR3 length: 16; CDR3 protein: CASSLGLAGNQETQYF
V gene: TRBV5-4; J gene: TRBJ2-7; CDR3 length: 13; CDR3 protein: CASSALDEYEQYF
V gene: TRBV16; J gene: TRBJ2-1; CDR3 length: 13; CDR3 protein: CASSQTTESEQFF